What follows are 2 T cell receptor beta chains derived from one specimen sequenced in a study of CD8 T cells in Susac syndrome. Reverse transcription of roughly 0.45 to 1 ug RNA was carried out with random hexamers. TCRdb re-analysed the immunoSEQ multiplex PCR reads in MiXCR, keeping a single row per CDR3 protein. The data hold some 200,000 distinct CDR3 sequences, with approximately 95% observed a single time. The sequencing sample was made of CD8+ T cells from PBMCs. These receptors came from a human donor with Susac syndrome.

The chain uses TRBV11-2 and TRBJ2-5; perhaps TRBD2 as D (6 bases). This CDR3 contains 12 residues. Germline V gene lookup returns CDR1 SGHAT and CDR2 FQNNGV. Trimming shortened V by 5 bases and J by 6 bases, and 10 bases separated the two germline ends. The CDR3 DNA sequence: TGTGCCAGCAGCCTCGGGAGCCAGACCCAGTACTTC. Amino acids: CASSLGSQTQYF.

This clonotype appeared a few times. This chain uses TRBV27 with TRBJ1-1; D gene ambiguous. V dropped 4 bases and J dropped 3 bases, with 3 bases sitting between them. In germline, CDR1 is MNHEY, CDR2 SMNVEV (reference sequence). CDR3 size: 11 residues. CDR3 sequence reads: CASSSYTEAFF. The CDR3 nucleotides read TGTGCCAGCAGTTCTTACACTGAAGCTTTCTTT.